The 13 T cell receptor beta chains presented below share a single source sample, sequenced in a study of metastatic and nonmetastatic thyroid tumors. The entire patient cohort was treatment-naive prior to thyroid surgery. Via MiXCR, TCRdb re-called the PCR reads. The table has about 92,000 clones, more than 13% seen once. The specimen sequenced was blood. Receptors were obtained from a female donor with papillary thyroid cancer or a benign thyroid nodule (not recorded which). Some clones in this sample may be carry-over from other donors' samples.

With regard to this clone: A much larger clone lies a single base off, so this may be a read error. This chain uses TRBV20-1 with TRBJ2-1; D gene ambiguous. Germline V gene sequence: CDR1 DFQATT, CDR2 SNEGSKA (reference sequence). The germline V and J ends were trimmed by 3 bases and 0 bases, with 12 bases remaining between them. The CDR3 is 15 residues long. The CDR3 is CSARVPVSSYNEQFF. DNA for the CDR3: TGCAGTGCTAGGGTGCCAGTGAGCTCCTACAATGAGCAGTTCTTC.

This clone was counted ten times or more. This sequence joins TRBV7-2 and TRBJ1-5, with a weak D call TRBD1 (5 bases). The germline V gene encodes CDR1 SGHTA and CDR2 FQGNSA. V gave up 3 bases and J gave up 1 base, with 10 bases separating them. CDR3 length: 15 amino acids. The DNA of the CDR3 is TGTGCCAGCAGCTTCCAGGGAGGAAGCAATCAGCCCCAGCATTTT. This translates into CASSFQGGSNQPQHF. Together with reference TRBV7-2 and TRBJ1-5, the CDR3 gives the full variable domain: GAGVSQSPSNKVTEKGKDVELRCDPISGHTALYWYRQSLGQGLEFLIYFQGNSAPDKSGLPSDRFSAERTGGSVSTLTIQRTQQEDSAVYLCASSFQGGSNQPQHFGDGTRLSIL.

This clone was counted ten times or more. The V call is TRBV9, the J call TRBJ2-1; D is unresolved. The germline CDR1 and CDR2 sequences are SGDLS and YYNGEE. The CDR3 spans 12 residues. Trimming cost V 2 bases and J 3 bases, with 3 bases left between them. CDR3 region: CASSVYYNEQFF. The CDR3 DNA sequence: TGTGCCAGCAGCGTTTACTACAATGAGCAGTTCTTC.

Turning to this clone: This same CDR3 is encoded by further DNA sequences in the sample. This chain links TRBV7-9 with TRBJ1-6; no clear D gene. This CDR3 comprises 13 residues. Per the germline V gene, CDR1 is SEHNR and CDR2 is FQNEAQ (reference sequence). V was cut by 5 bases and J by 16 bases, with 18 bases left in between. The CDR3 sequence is CASSPGIDGPLHF. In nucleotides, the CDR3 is TGTGCCAGCAGCCCAGGCATTGATGGACCACTCCACTTT.

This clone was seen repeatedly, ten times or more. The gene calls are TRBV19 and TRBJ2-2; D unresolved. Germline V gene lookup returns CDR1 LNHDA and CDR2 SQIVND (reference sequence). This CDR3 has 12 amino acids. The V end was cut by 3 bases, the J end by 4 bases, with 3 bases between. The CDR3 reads CASSIVTGELFF. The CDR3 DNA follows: TGTGCCAGTAGTATCGTCACCGGGGAGCTGTTTTTT.

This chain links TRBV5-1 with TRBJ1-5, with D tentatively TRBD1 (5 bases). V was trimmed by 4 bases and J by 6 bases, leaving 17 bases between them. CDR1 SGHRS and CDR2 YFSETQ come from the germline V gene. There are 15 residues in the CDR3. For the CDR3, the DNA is TGCGCCAGCAGCCCGAACTTCAGGGAGGGTCAGCCCCAGCATTTT. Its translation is CASSPNFREGQPQHF.

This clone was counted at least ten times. The CDR3 bases are TGTGCCAGCAGCCGGGTTGCCCCAGGGGCTTCACCCCTCCACTTT. Protein product: CASSRVAPGASPLHF. The rearrangement uses TRBV14 and TRBJ1-6; maybe TRBD1 (6 bases). Per germline, CDR1 SGHDN and CDR2 FVKESK. The CDR3 covers 15 residues. V was trimmed by 4 bases and J by 9 bases, leaving 16 bases between them.

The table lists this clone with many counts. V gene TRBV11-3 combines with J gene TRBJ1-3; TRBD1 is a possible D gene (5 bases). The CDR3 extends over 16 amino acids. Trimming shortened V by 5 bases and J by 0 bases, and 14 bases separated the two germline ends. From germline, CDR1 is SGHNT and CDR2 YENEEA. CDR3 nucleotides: TGTGCCAGCAGCCCTAGGGGTGGTTACTCTGGAAACACCATATATTTT. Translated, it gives CASSPRGGYSGNTIYF.

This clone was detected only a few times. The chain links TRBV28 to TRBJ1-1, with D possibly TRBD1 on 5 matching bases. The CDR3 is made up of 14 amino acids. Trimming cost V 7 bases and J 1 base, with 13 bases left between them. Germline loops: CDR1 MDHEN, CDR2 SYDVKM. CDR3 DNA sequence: TGTGCCAGCATTTTCCCCGGGGGGAACACTGAAGCTTTCTTT. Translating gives CASIFPGGNTEAFF.

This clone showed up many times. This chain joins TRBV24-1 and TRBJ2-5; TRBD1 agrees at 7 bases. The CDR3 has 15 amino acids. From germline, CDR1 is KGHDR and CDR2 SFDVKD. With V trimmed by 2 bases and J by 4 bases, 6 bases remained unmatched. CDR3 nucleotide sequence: TGTGCCACCAGTGATTCGGCGACAGGGTTAGAGACCCAGTACTTC. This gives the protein CATSDSATGLETQYF.

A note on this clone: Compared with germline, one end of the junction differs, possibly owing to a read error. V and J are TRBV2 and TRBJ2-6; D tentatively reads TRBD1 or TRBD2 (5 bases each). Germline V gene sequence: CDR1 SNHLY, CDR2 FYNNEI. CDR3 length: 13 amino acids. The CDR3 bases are TGTGCCACCGAAGGTCCCGGGGCCAACGTACTGACTTTC. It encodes CATEGPGANVLTF.

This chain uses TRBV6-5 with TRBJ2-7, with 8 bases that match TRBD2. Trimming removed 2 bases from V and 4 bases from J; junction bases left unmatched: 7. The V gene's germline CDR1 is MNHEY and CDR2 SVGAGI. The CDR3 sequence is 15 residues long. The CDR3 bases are TGTGCCAGCAGTTACAGTAGCGGGATATCATACGAGCAGTACTTC. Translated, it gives CASSYSSGISYEQYF.

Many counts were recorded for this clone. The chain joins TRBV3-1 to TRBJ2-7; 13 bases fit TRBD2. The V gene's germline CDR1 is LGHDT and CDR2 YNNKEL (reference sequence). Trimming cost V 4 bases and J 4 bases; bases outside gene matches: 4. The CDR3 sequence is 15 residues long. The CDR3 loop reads CASSPWTSGGYEQYF. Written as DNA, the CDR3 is TGTGCCAGCAGCCCCTGGACTAGCGGGGGATACGAGCAGTACTTC.